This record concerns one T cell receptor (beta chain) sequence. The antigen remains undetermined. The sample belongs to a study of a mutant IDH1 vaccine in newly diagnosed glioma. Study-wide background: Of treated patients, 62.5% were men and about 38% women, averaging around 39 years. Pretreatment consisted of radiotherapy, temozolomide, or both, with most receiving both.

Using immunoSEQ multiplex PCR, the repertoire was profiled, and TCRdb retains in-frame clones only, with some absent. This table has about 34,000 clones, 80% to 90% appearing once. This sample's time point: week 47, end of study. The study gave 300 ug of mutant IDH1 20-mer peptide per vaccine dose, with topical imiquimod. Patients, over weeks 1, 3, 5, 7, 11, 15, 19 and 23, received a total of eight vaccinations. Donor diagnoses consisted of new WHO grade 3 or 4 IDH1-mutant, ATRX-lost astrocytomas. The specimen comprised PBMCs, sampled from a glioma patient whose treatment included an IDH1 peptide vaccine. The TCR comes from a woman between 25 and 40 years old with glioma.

The CDR3 spells CASSHYFQADTQYF. DNA for the CDR3: TGTGCCAGCAGCCACTACTTTCAGGCAGATACGCAGTATTTT. The genes are TRBV5-8 and TRBJ2-3, with D unclear. Trimming took off 4 bases at V and 4 bases at J, with 13 bases between the two ends. The CDR3 covers 14 residues. Germline V gene sequence: CDR1 SGHTS, CDR2 YDEGEE.